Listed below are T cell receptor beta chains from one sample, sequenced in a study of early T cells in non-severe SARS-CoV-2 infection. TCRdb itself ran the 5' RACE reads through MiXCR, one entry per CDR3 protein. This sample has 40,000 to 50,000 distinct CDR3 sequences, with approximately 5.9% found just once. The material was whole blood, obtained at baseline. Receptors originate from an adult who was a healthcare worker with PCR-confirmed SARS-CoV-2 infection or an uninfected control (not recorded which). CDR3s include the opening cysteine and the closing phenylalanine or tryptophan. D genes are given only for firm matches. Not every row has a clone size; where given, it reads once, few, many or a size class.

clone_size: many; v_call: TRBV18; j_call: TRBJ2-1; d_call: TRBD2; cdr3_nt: TGTGCCAGCTCACCAACCTTTAGGACTAGCGGGAGTGATGAGCAGTTCTTC; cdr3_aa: CASSPTFRTSGSDEQFF
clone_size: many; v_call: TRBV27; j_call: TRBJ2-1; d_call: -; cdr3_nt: TGTGCCAGCAGGGGCGGGTACAATGAGCAGTTCTTC; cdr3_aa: CASRGGYNEQFF
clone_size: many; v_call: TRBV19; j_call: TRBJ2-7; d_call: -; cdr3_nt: TGTGCCAGTAGTATTTGGGGGGACGAGCAGTACTTC; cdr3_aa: CASSIWGDEQYF
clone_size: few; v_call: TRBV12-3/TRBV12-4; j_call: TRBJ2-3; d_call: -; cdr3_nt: TGTGCCAGCAGTTTAGGGGGCGCAGATACGCAGTATTTT; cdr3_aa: CASSLGGADTQYF
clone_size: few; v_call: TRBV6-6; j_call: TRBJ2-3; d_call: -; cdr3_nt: TGTGCCAGCAGTTCTGGGGATTTTGGCACAGATACGCAGTATTTT; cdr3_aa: CASSSGDFGTDTQYF
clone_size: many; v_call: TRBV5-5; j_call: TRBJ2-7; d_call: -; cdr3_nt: TGTGCCAGCAGGCGACCGGGAGCCGACTACGAGCAGTACTTC; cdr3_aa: CASRRPGADYEQYF
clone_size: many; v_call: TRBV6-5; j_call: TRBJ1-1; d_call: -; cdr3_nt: TGTGCCAGCAGTTCCCCACCCAGGAACACTGAAGCTTTCTTT; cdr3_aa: CASSSPPRNTEAFF
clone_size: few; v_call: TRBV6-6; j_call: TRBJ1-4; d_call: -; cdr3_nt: TGTGCCAGCGGTAGGGGGGAGGAAAAACTGTTTTTT; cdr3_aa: CASGRGEEKLFF
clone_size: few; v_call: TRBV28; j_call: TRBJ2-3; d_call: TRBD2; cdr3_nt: TGTGCCAGCAGTTCTCTAGCGGGAGGGCCGGGCACAGATACGCAGTATTTT; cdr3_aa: CASSSLAGGPGTDTQYF
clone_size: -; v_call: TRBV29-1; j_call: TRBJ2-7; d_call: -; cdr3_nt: TGCAGCGCCGGATCGGGGTACGAGCAGTACTTC; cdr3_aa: CSAGSGYEQYF
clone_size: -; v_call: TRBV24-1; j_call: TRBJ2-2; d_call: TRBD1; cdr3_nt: TGTGCCACCAGTGATTCCTTCAGGGGGTCGAACACCGGGGAGCTGTTTTTT; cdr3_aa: CATSDSFRGSNTGELFF
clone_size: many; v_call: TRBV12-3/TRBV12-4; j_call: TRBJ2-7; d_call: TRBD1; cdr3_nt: TGTGCCAGCAGTTCGGGACAGGGGGCAGTCTACGAGCAGTACTTC; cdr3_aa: CASSSGQGAVYEQYF
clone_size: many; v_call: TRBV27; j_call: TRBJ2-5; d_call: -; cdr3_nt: TGTGCCAGCAGTTTCCGAGAGACCCAGTACTTC; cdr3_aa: CASSFRETQYF
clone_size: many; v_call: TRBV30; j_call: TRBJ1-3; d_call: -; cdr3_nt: TGTGCCTGGAGTGGAGGCCCTGGAAACACCATATATTTT; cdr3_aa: CAWSGGPGNTIYF
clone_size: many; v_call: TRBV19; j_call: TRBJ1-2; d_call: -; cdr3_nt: TGTGCCAGTACTCTACGGAGAGACAACCATGGCTACACCTTC; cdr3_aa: CASTLRRDNHGYTF
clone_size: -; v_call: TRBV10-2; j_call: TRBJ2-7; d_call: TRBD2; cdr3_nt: TGCGCCAGCAGTGAGTCTGTGGGACTAGGGGGTTACGAGCAGTACTTC; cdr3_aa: CASSESVGLGGYEQYF
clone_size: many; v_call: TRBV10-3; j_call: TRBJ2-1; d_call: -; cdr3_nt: TGTGCCATCAGTGATTATAACGCACCGGGCGAGCAGTTCTTC; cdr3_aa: CAISDYNAPGEQFF
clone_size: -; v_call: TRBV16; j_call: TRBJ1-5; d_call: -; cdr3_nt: TGTGCCAGCAGCCCGGACGGCGTAACCCAGCATTTT; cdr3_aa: CASSPDGVTQHF
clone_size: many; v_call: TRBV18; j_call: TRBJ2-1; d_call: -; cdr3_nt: TGTGCCAGCTCACCAGTCGGCGAACAGGCAAGTGAGCAGTTCTTC; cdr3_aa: CASSPVGEQASEQFF
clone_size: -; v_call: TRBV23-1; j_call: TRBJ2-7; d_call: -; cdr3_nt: TGCGCCAGCAGACAGGACGAGCAGTACTTC; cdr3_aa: CASRQDEQYF
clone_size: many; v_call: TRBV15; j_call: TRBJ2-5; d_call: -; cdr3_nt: TGTGCCGCCTCCAGAGGGGGAGAGACCCAGTACTTC; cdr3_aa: CAASRGGETQYF
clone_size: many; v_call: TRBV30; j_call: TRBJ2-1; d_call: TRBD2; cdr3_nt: TGTGCCTGGAGTGCAGGGACTAGCGGGAGGGCCTACAATGAGCAGTTCTTC; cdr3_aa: CAWSAGTSGRAYNEQFF
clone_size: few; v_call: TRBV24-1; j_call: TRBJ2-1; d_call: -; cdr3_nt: TGTGCCACCAGTGGCTCCGGTAATGAGCAGTTCTTC; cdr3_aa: CATSGSGNEQFF
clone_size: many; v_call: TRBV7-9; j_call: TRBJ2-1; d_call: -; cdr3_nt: TGTGCCAGCAGCCCGTCCTATTTGGGGCAGTTCTTC; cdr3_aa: CASSPSYLGQFF
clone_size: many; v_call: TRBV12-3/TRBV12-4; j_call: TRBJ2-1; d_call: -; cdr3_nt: TGTGCCAGCAGTTTGTACAATGAGCAGTTCTTC; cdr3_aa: CASSLYNEQFF
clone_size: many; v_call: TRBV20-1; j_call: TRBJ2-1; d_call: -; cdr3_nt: TGCAGCGCTGGTAAGAGCTCCTACAATGAGCAGTTCTTC; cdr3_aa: CSAGKSSYNEQFF
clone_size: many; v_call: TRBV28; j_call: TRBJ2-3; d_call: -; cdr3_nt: TGTGCCAGCAGTAAGCCAGCCACAATCACATTCACAGATACGCAGTATTTT; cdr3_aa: CASSKPATITFTDTQYF
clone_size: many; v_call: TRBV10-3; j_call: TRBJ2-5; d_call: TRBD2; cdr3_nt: TGTGCCATCAGTGAGTCACTAGCGGGAGGAGGCGGGACCCAGTACTTC; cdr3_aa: CAISESLAGGGGTQYF
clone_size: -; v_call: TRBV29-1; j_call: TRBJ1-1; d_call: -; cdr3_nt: TGCAGCGTTGGAAGGAATGTCTTGAACACTGAAGCTTTCTTT; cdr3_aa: CSVGRNVLNTEAFF
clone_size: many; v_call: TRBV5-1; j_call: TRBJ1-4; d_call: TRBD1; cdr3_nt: TGCGCCAGCAGCCCCGGACAGGCGGGTGAAAAACTGTTTTTT; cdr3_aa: CASSPGQAGEKLFF
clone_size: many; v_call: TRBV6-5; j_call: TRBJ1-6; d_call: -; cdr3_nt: TGTGCCAGCAGTTACTCCCCCGCAGGGGAAGGGGTCCCCCTCCACTTT; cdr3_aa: CASSYSPAGEGVPLHF
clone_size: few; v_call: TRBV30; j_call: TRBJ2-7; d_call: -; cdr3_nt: TGTGCCTGGAGTGCCCCCCGACCAGCAGCTTACGAGCAGTACTTC; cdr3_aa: CAWSAPRPAAYEQYF
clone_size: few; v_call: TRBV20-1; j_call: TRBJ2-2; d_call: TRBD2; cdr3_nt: TGCAGTGCTAGAGTAGCGGGAGTTTTGGCCGGGGAGCTGTTTTTT; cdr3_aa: CSARVAGVLAGELFF
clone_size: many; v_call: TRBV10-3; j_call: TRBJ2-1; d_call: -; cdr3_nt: TGTGCCATCAAGCCCGACAGGGAGGATGAGCAGTTCTTC; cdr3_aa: CAIKPDREDEQFF
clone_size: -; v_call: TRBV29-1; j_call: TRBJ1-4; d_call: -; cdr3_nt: TGCAGCGGAGGGGGTAATGAAAAACTGTTTTTT; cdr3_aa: CSGGGNEKLFF
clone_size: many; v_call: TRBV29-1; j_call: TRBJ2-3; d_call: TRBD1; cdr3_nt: TGCAGCGTAAGGACAGGGTTAGATACGCAGTATTTT; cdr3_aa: CSVRTGLDTQYF
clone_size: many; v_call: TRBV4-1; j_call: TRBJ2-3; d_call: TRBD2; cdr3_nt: TGCGCCAGCAGCTCCACCGGGACTAGCGGGACCATCCTCGGGGATACGCAGTATTTT; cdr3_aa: CASSSTGTSGTILGDTQYF
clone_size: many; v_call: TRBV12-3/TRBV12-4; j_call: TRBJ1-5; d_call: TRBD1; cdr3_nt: TGTGCCAGCAGTAGTTCGGGACAGGGGGGGCAGCCCCAGCATTTT; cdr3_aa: CASSSSGQGGQPQHF
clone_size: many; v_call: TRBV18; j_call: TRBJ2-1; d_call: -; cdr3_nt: TGTGCCAGCTCACCACTAGAGGGATCGAAGACTTTC; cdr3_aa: CASSPLEGSKTF
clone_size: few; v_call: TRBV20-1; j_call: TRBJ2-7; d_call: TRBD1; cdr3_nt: TGCAGTGCTAGAGGTGCCGGGACAGGTAGATACGAGCAGTACTTC; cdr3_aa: CSARGAGTGRYEQYF